This TCR beta chain emerged from a study of beta chain features in type 1 diabetes. Study-wide context: All samples together contributed 100 million to 120 million sorted cells for examination.

V gave up 10 bases and J gave up 5 bases, with 12 bases separating them. CDR1 is LNHDA and CDR2 is SQIVND in the germline V gene (reference sequence). The CDR3 length is 11 residues. Findings and caveats of the study: People with Type 1 diabetes carried modestly yet significantly shorter TCRB CDR3s in all four CD4+ subsets.

Expressed TCRB transcripts were sequenced because the isolated RNA had all been reverse transcribed beforehand. The table came from immunoSEQ multiplex PCR; TCRdb's copy has only in-frame clones and leaves some out. Of hundreds of thousands of clones in the sample, roughly 13% were seen once. All of the sorted populations showed purity greater than 95%. This clone showed up just a few times. Its antigen is not known. J is TRBJ2-7 and V is TRBV19; D gene uncertain. The TCR comes from a man between 18 and 29 years old with type 1 diabetes. Material for sequencing was naive CD4+ T cells from blood. In DNA form, the CDR3 reads TGTGCCACCACAGCCCGGAACGAGCAGTACTTC. Protein: CATTARNEQYF.